The present T cell receptor beta chain was sequenced within a study of CD8+ T cells in alopecia areata. The study's findings and limits: Mice showed clearer TCR sharing than patients did, a gap that was possibly HLA-related. For lesional scalp, especially alopecia totalis/universalis, clonality was higher than in normal scalp. With tofacitinib ongoing, many expanded lesional clones persisted in both scalp and blood.

Reverse transcribed after extraction, RNA yielded cDNA as the sequencing template. The assay was immunoSEQ multiplex PCR, and TCRdb's table has in-frame clones only and misses some. Among 200,000 to 250,000 clones, approximately 72% were seen once, and the ten largest hold more than 1%. From germline, CDR1 is SGHRS and CDR2 YFSETQ. This CDR3 spans 12 amino acids. Trimming removed 0 bases from V and 4 bases from J, with 3 bases in between. Treatment defined: oral pan-JAK inhibitor, 5-10 mg twice daily. Peripheral blood and lesional scalp punch biopsies were taken from alopecia areata patients. On this clone: Antigen: not known. Other DNA sequences in this specimen translate into the identical CDR3.

The receptor's source is a human donor with alopecia areata. The material was CD4+ T cells sorted from blood, obtained at roughly week 45, from a patient treated with tofacitinib. This rearrangement joins TRBV5-1 to TRBJ2-3, with D unclear. The DNA of the CDR3 is TGCGCCAGCAGCTTGGCAGCAGATACGCAGTATTTT. It specifies CASSLAADTQYF.